This TCR beta chain derives from a study of blood T cell repertoires in COVID-19. Study-level background: The cDNA or gDNA used as material had been derived from T cells, B-cell-depleted T cells, or PBMCs.

V lost 3 bases and J lost 5; bases outside the gene matches: 6. CDR3 length: 16 amino acids. The germline V gene has CDR1 SGHRS and CDR2 YFSETQ. In the original analysis: Reference gene primer amplification gave estimated nucleated cell counts. Profiling relied on immunoSEQ multiplex PCR, and the TCRdb table lists in-frame clones only, not all of them. V, J and clone size derive from that table, while D and trimming were established from the DNA sequence. This repertoire shows roughly 170,000 clones, about 80% found once; its top ten account for 26%. The genes are TRBV5-1 and TRBJ2-2, with 11 bases aligning to TRBD2. This clonotype originated in a woman in her 70s with acute or convalescent COVID-19. Input material: peripheral blood. The CDR3, as DNA: TGCGCCAGCAGCTCCTCAGGGACTAGCGGAACCGGGGAGCTGTTTTTT. It codes for CASSSSGTSGTGELFF.